This T cell receptor beta chain emerged from a study of STAT5B mutations in CD4+ large granular lymphocyte leukemia. Germline CDR1 is MNHEY and CDR2 is SVGAGI. The junction had 4 bases not matched to a gene; V was cut back by 2 bases and J by 3 bases. The CDR3 length is 15 residues. Method: immunoSEQ multiplex PCR; TCRdb's copy keeps in-frame clones and lacks some. The data show roughly 30,000 clones, around four fifths seen once. The genes are TRBV6-5 and TRBJ2-7, with TRBD1 matching 10 bases. The sample was CD4+ T cells from blood buffy coats. The TCR comes from a human donor in good health. The CDR3 is CASSYLTGGSYEQYF. The CDR3 DNA reads TGTGCCAGCAGTTACCTGACAGGGGGCAGCTACGAGCAGTACTTC.